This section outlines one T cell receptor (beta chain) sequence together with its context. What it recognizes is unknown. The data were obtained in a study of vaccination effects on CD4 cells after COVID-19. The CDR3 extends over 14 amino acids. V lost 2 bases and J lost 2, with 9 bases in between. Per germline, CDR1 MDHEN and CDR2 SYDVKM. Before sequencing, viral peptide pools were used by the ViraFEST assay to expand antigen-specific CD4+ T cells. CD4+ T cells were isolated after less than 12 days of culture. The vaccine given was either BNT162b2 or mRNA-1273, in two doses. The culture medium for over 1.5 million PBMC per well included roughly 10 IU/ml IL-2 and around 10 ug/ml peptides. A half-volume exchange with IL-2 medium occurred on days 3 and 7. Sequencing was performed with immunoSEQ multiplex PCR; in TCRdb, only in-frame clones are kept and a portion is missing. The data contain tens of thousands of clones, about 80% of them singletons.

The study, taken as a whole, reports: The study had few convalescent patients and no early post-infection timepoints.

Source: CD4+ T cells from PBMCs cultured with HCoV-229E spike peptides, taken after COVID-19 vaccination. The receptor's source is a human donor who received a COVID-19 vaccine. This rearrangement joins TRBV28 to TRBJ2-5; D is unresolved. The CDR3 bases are TGTGCCAGCAGTTTAATTGGGCAGCAAGAGACCCAGTACTTC. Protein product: CASSLIGQQETQYF.